This TCR beta chain was documented in a study of cytomegalovirus exposure and HLA in healthy donors. The PCR had 60 Vbeta and 13 Jbeta primers. Data came from immunoSEQ multiplex PCR; TCRdb stores just in-frame clones and leaves some out. The table includes about 67,000 clones, roughly two thirds detected once. As for this clone: Its antigen is unknown.

Study-wide points: Researchers catalogued 150 or so TCR beta chains as cytomegalovirus-associated. Among CMV-associated TCR beta chains, most appeared HLA-restricted in a later analysis. Association of a missense DCLRE1C variant with TCR beta V- and J-gene trimming was reported in a later analysis.

Though probably carrying unrecorded immune exposures, donors were nominally healthy at sampling. The sequenced material came from PBMCs. The TCR originated in a woman younger than 45 in good health and CMV-seronegative.

CDR3 amino acids: CASRQTLQGAGYTF. The DNA for the CDR3 is TGTGCCAGCAGGCAAACTTTACAGGGTGCTGGCTACACCTTC. The chain joins TRBV6-5 to TRBJ1-2, with D perhaps TRBD1 (6 bases). Germline CDR1 is MNHEY and CDR2 is SVGAGI. The CDR3 is 14 amino acids. V lost 6 bases to trimming and J lost 7 bases, with 18 bases between them.